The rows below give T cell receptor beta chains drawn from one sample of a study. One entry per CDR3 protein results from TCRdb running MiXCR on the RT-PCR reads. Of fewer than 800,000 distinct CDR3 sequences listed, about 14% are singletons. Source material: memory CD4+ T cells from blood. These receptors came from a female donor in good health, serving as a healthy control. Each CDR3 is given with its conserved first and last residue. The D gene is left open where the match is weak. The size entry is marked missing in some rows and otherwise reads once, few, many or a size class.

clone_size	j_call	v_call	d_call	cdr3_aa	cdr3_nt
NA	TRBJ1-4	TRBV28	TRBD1	CASSSGMGQGNEKLFF	TGTGCCAGCAGTTCCGGGATGGGACAGGGTAATGAAAAACTGTTTTTT
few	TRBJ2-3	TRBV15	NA	CATSSGSFTDTQYF	TGTGCCACCAGCAGCGGTTCATTCACAGATACGCAGTATTTT
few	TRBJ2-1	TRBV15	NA	CATSRDPGGADEQFF	TGTGCCACCAGCAGAGATCCTGGGGGGGCCGATGAGCAGTTCTTC
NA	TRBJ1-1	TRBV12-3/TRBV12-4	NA	CASSLPFGTTEAFF	TGTGCCAGCAGTTTACCCTTTGGGACGACTGAAGCTTTCTTT
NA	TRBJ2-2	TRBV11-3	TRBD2	CASSLAAGVHTGELFF	TGTGCCAGCAGCTTAGCAGCGGGAGTCCACACCGGGGAGCTGTTTTTT
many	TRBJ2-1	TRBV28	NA	CASSLSGRHNEQFF	TGTGCCAGCAGTTTATCGGGGAGGCACAATGAGCAGTTCTTC
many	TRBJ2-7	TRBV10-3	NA	CAIKRAAPYEQYF	TGTGCCATCAAGCGGGCGGCTCCCTACGAGCAGTACTTC
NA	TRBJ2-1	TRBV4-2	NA	CASSPRDTSTGAYNEQFF	TGTGCCAGCAGCCCCCGGGACACAAGTACAGGAGCCTACAATGAGCAGTTCTTC
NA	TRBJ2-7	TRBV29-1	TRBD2	CSVEDLKGGSYEQYF	TGCAGCGTTGAAGATCTGAAGGGAGGGTCCTACGAGCAGTACTTC
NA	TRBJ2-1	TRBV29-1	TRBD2	CSVENWASGIRNEQFF	TGCAGCGTTGAAAACTGGGCTAGCGGGATTCGGAATGAGCAGTTCTTC
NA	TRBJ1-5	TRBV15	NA	CATSRDSNRPQHF	TGTGCCACCAGCAGAGATAGTAACAGACCCCAGCATTTT
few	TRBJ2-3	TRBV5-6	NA	CASSPNRGGLSSTDTQYF	TGTGCCAGCAGCCCCAATAGAGGGGGACTTTCTAGCACAGATACGCAGTATTTT
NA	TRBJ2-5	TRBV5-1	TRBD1	CASSPGTGPETQYF	TGCGCCAGCAGCCCCGGGACAGGACCAGAGACCCAGTACTTC
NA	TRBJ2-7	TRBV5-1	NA	CASSSRESSYEQYF	TGCGCCAGCAGCTCCAGGGAAAGCTCCTACGAGCAGTACTTC
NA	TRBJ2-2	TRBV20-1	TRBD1	CSASGIRDRNTGELFF	TGCAGTGCTAGTGGTATTCGGGACAGGAACACCGGGGAGCTGTTTTTT
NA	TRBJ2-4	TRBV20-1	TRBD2	CSASRSEGGRELIQYF	TGCAGTGCTAGTAGGTCTGAAGGCGGGAGGGAACTCATTCAGTACTTC
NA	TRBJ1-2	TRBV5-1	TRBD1	CASSLWSGGRSNYGYTF	TGCGCCAGCAGCTTGTGGTCAGGGGGCAGATCTAACTATGGCTACACCTTC
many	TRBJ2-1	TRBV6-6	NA	CASSPTTRSNEQFF	TGTGCCAGCAGTCCGACGACCAGGAGCAATGAGCAGTTCTTC
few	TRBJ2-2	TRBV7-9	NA	CASSPTYGEVTGELFF	TGTGCCAGCAGCCCTACGTACGGGGAGGTCACCGGGGAGCTGTTTTTT
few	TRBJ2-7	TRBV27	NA	CASSKADSPYEQYF	TGTGCCAGCAGTAAGGCGGACAGCCCCTACGAGCAGTACTTC
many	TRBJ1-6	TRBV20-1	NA	CSAMTGTSSPLHF	TGCAGTGCTATGACCGGAACGAGTTCACCCCTCCACTTT
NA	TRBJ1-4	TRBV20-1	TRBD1	CSARQGAGSEKLFF	TGCAGTGCTAGACAGGGGGCAGGGAGTGAAAAACTGTTTTTT
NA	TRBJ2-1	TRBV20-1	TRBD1	CSARDWDRGSPNEQFF	TGCAGTGCTAGAGATTGGGACAGGGGTTCCCCCAATGAGCAGTTCTTC
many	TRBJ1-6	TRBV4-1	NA	CASSHDLTFLGSPLHF	TGCGCCAGCAGCCATGACCTGACGTTCCTCGGCTCACCCCTCCACTTT
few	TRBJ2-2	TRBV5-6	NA	CATVRGRTGELFF	TGTGCCACCGTGCGGGGTCGGACCGGGGAGCTGTTTTTT
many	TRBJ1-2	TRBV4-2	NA	CASSPAGGATTYGYTF	TGTGCCAGCAGCCCAGCCGGGGGCGCAACTACCTATGGCTACACCTTC
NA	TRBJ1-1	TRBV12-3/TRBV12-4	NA	CASSFGHRTEAFF	TGTGCCAGCAGTTTTGGGCACCGTACTGAAGCTTTCTTT
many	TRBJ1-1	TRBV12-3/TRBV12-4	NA	CASSFGTEAFF	TGTGCCAGCAGTTTTGGGACAGAAGCTTTCTTT
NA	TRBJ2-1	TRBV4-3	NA	CASSQPGSYNEQFF	TGCGCCAGCTCACAGCCGGGGTCCTACAATGAGCAGTTCTTC
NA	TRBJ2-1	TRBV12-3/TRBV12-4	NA	CASTLSGVNEQFF	TGTGCCAGCACCCTTAGTGGGGTCAATGAGCAGTTCTTC
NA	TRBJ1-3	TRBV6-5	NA	CASSYGAGLGGNTIYF	TGTGCCAGCAGTTACGGAGCAGGGCTCGGTGGAAACACCATATATTTT
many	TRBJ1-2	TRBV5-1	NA	CASSSRDGVVYGYTF	TGCGCCAGCAGCTCCCGGGACGGCGTCGTCTATGGCTACACCTTC
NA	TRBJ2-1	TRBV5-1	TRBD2	CASSPGRAGGNEQFF	TGCGCCAGCAGCCCCGGGAGGGCCGGGGGGAATGAGCAGTTCTTC
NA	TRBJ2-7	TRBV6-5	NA	CASTPPGSKGNEQYF	TGTGCCAGCACTCCTCCAGGGAGTAAGGGCAACGAGCAGTACTTC
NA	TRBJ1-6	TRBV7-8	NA	CASSLVNRYNSPLHF	TGTGCCAGCAGCTTAGTTAACCGATATAATTCACCCCTCCACTTT
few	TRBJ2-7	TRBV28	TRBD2	CASRAYERERYEQYF	TGTGCCAGCAGGGCGTATGAGCGGGAGAGGTACGAGCAGTACTTC
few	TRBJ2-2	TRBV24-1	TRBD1	CATSAPFSWTGETGELFF	TGTGCCACCAGTGCCCCCTTTTCCTGGACAGGGGAAACCGGGGAGCTGTTTTTT
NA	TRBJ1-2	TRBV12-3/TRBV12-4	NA	CASSLETVYGYTF	TGTGCCAGCAGTCTAGAGACGGTCTATGGCTACACCTTC
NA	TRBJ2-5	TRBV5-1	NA	CASSPPGQWETQYF	TGCGCCAGCAGCCCCCCCGGACAGTGGGAGACCCAGTACTTC
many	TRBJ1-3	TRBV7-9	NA	CASSSRGYGNTIYF	TGTGCCAGCAGTTCCAGGGGTTATGGAAACACCATATATTTT
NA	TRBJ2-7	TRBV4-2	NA	CASTPGPARAGEQYF	TGTGCCAGCACCCCTGGGCCAGCGAGAGCTGGAGAGCAGTACTTC
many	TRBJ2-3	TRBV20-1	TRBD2	CSAMRTSATTDTQYF	TGCAGTGCTATGAGGACTAGCGCGACAACAGATACGCAGTATTTT
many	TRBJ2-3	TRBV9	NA	CASSVRAGNADTQYF	TGTGCCAGCAGCGTTCGAGCGGGTAACGCAGATACGCAGTATTTT
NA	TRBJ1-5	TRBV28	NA	CASSLYRRPQHF	TGTGCCAGCAGTTTATACAGGCGACCCCAGCATTTT
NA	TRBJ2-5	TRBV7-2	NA	CASSWTRGQETQYF	TGTGCCAGCAGCTGGACTCGGGGCCAAGAGACCCAGTACTTC
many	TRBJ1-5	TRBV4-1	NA	CASSRLQRLNQPQHF	TGCGCCAGCAGCCGCCTTCAGCGCTTGAATCAGCCCCAGCATTTT
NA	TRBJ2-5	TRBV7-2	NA	CASSLVRGPGTQYF	TGTGCCAGCAGCTTAGTACGAGGGCCCGGGACCCAGTACTTC
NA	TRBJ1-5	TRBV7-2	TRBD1	CASSFDRGYNQPQHF	TGTGCCAGCAGCTTTGACAGGGGGTACAATCAGCCCCAGCATTTT
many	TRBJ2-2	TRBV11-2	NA	CASSLGQAGELFF	TGTGCCAGCAGCTTAGGACAGGCCGGGGAGCTGTTTTTT
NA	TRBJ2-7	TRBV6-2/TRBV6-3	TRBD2	CASNPGLAGVTSSYEQYF	TGTGCCAGTAATCCGGGGCTAGCGGGAGTCACTAGCTCCTACGAGCAGTACTTC
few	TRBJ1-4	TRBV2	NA	CASSQDSFNEKLFF	TGTGCCAGCAGTCAGGACAGCTTTAATGAAAAACTGTTTTTT
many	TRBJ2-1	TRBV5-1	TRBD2	CASSSLGLAGGPVNEQFF	TGCGCCAGCAGCTCCTTGGGACTAGCGGGAGGGCCGGTTAATGAGCAGTTCTTC
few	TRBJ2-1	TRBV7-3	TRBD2	CASSLVSGGSLWNNEQFF	TGTGCCAGCAGCTTAGTTTCCGGCGGGAGCCTTTGGAACAATGAGCAGTTCTTC
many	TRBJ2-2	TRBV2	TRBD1	CASRIGWGQGPNTGELFF	TGTGCCAGCAGGATCGGTTGGGGACAGGGGCCGAACACCGGGGAGCTGTTTTTT
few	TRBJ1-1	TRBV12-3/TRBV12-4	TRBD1	CASRPGQGKGNTEAFF	TGTGCCAGCAGACCTGGACAGGGAAAGGGGAACACTGAAGCTTTCTTT
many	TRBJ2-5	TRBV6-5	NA	CASSPLWTGQAGETQYF	TGTGCCAGCAGTCCCCTCTGGACAGGCCAGGCGGGGGAGACCCAGTACTTC